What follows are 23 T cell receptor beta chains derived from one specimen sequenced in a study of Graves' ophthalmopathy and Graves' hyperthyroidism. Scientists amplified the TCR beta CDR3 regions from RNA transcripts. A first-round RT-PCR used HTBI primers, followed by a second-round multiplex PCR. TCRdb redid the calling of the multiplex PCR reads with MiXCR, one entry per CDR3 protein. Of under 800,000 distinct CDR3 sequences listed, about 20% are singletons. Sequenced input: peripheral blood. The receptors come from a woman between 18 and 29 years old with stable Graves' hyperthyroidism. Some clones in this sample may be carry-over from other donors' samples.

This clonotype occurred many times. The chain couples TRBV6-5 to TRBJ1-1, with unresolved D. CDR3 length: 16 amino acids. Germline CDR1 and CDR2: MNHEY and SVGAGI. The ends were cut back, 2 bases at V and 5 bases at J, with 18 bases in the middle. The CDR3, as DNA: TGTGCCAGCAGTTACGGACTCACCGCAGTGGGAACTGAAGCTTTCTTT. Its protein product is CASSYGLTAVGTEAFF.

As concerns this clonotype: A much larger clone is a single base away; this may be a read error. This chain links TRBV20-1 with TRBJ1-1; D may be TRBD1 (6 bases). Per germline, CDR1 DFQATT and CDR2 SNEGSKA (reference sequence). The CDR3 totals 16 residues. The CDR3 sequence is CSARAGGPGENTGAFF. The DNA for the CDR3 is TGCAGTGCTAGAGCCGGGGGGCCAGGGGAGAACACTGGAGCTTTCTTT.

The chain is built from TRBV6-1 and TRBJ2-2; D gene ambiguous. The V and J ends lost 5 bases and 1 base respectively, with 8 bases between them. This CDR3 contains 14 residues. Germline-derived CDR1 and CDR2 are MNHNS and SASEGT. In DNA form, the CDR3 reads TGTGCCAGCAGTACCTACAAGAACACCGGGGAGCTGTTTTTT. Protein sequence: CASSTYKNTGELFF.

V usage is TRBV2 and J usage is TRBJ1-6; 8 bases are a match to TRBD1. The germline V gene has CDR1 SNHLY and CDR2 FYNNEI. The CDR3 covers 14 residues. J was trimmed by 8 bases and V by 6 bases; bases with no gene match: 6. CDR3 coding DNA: TGTGCCAGCAGATGGACAGGGCAGGATTCACCCCTCCACTTT. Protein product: CASRWTGQDSPLHF.

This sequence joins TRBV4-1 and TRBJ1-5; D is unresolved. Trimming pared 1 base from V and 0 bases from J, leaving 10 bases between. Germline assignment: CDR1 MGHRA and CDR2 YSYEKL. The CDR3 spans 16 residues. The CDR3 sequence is CASSQGRGNSNQPQHF. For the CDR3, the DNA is TGCGCCAGCAGCCAAGGACGGGGTAATAGCAATCAGCCCCAGCATTTT.

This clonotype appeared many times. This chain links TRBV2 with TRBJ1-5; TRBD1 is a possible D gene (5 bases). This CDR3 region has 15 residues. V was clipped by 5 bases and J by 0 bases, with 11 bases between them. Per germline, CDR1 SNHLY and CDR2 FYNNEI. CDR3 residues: CASSQGVGSNQPQHF. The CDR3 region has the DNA TGTGCCAGCAGTCAGGGTGTCGGTAGCAATCAGCCCCAGCATTTT. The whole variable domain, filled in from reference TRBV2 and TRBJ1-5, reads EPEVTQTPSHQVTQMGQEVILRCVPISNHLYFYWYRQILGQKVEFLVSFYNNEISEKSEIFDDQFSVERPDGSNFTLKIRSTKLEDSAMYFCASSQGVGSNQPQHFGDGTRLSIL.

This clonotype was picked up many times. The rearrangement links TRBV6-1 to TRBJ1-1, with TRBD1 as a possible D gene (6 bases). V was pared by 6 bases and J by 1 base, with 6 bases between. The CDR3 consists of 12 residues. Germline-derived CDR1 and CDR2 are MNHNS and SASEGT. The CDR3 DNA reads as TGTGCCAGCAGACAGGGGAACACTGAAGCTTTCTTT. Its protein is CASRQGNTEAFF.

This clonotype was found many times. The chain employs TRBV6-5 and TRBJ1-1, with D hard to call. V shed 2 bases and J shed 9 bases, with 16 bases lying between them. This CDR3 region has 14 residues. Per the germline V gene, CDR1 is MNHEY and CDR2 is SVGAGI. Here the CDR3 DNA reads TGTGCCAGCAGTTACACCCCCTCTAGGGCTCAAGCTTTCTTT. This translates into CASSYTPSRAQAFF.

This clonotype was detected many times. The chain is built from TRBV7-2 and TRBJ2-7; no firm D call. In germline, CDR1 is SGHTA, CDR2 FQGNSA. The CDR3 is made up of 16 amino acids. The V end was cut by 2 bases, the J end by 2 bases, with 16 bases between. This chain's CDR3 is CASSLPAQEVTYEQYF. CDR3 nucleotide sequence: TGTGCCAGCAGCTTACCGGCGCAAGAGGTTACCTACGAGCAGTACTTC.

CDR3 amino acids: CAWETGEGANSPLHF. DNA of the CDR3: TGTGCCTGGGAAACAGGGGAAGGGGCTAATTCACCCCTCCACTTT. This chain uses TRBV30 with TRBJ1-6, with 7 bases fitting TRBD1. CDR3 length: 15 residues. Germline CDR1 reads GTSNPN; CDR2 reads SVGIG (reference sequence). V was pared by 5 bases and J by 6 bases, with 10 bases of the junction left unmatched. Based on the CDR3 plus reference TRBV30 and TRBJ1-6, the full variable domain is SQTIHQWPATLVQPVGSPLSLECTVEGTSNPNLYWYRQAAGRGLQLLFYSVGIGQISSEVPQNLSASRPQDRQFILSSKKLLLSDSGFYLCAWETGEGANSPLHFGNGTRLTVT.

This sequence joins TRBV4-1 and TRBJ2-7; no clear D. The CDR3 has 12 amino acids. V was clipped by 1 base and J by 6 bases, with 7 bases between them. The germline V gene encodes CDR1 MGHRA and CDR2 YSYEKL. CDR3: CASSQGRSEQYF. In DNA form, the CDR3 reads TGCGCCAGCAGCCAAGGAAGGAGCGAGCAGTACTTC.

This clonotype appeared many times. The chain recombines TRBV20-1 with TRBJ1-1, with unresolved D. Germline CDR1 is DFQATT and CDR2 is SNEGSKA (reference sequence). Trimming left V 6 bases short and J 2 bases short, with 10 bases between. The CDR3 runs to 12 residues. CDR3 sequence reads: CSATGINTEAFF. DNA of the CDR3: TGCAGTGCGACCGGGATAAACACTGAAGCTTTCTTT.

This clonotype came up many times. The CDR3 sequence: CATSDGTGFYGYTF. The CDR3, as DNA: TGTGCCACCAGTGACGGGACAGGGTTCTATGGCTACACCTTC. The rearrangement links TRBV24-1 to TRBJ1-2; 9 nucleotides match TRBD1. V lost 4 bases to trimming and J lost 4 bases; unmatched junction nucleotides: 3. CDR3 length: 14 amino acids. Per the germline V gene, CDR1 is KGHDR and CDR2 is SFDVKD.

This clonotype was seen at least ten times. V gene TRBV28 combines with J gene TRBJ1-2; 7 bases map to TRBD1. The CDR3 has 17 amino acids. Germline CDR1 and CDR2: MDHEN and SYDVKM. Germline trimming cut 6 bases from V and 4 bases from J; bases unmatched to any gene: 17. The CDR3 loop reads CASRLPPGQLAGYGYTF. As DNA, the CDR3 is TGTGCCAGCAGATTACCTCCGGGACAGTTGGCGGGCTATGGCTACACCTTC.

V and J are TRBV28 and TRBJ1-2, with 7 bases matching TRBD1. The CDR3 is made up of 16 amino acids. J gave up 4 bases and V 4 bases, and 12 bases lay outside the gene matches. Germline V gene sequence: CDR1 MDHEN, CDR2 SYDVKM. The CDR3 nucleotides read TGTGCCAGCAGTTCCTCCTGGACAGGACTTGCCTATGGCTACACCTTC. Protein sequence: CASSSSWTGLAYGYTF.

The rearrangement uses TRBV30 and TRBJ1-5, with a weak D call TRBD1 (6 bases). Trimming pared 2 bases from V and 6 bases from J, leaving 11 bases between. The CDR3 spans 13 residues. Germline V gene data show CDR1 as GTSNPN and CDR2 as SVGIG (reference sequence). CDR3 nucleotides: TGTGCCTGGAGTCTACAGGGAGTTCAGCCCCAGCATTTT. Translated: CAWSLQGVQPQHF.

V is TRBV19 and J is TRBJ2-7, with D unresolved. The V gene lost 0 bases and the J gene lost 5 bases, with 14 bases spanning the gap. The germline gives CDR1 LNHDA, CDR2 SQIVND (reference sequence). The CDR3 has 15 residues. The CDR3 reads CASSIDLRPIHEQYF. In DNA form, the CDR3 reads TGTGCCAGTAGTATAGATCTCCGCCCGATCCACGAGCAGTACTTC.

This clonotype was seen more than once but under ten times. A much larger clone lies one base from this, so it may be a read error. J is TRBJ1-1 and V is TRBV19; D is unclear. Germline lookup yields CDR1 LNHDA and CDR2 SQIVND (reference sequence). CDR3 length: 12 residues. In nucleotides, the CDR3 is TGTGCCAGTAGGTCGATGAACACTGAAGCTTGCTTT. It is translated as CASRSMNTEACF.

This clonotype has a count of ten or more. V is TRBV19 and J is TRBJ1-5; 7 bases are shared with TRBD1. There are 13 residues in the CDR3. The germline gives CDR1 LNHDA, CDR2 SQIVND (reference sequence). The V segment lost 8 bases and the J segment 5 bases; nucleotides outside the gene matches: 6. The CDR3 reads CASHRGRDQPQHF. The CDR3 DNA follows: TGTGCCAGTCACAGGGGAAGGGATCAGCCCCAGCATTTT.

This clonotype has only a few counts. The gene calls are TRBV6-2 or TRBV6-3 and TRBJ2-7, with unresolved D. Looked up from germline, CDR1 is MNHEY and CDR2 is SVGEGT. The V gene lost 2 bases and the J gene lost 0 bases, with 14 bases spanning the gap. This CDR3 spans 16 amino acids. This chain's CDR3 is CASSYNAEKLSYEQYF. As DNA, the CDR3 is TGTGCCAGCAGTTACAACGCGGAAAAACTCTCCTACGAGCAGTACTTC.

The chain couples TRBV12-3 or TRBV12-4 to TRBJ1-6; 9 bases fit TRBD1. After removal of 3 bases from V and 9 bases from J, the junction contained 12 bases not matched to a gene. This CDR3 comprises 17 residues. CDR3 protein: CASSFGQGQGLRSPLHF. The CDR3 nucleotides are TGTGCCAGCAGTTTCGGCCAGGGACAGGGTCTTCGTTCACCCCTCCACTTT.

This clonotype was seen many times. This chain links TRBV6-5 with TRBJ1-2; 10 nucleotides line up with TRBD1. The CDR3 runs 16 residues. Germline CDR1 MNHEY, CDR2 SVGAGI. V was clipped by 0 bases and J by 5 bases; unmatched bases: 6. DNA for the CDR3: TGTGCCAGCAGTTACTCCTGGGACAGGGGTTTTTATGGCTACACCTTC. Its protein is CASSYSWDRGFYGYTF.

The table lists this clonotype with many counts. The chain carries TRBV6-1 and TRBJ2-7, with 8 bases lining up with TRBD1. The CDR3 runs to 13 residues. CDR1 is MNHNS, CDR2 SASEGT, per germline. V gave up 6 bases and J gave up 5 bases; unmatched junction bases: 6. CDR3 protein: CASSPMTGDEQYF. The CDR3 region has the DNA TGTGCCAGCAGCCCGATGACAGGGGACGAGCAGTACTTC.